Included here is one TCR beta chain sequence, with context. The data are from a study of blood T cell repertoires in COVID-19. The CDR3 covers 16 residues. Germline V gene sequence: CDR1 SGHRS, CDR2 YFSETQ. V dropped 3 bases and J dropped 1 base, with 14 bases sitting between them. The method was immunoSEQ multiplex PCR; TCRdb's version includes in-frame clones alone and lacks a portion of them. The repertoire includes 150,000 to 200,000 clones, around nine tenths of them detected once, and roughly an eighth sits in the top ten. This chain links TRBV5-1 with TRBJ1-3; D unresolved. The clonotype was recovered from a woman aged 70-85 years with COVID-19, enrolled during active disease. Sequences were obtained from peripheral blood. CDR3 in amino acids: CASSSGVSPSGNTIYF. The CDR3 nucleotides are TGCGCCAGCAGCTCCGGGGTCAGCCCGTCTGGAAACACCATATATTTT.